The rows below give T cell receptor beta chains drawn from one sample of a study of shared clonotypes between healthy human individuals. Some clones are missing from TCRdb's copy, which holds only in-frame ones; the method was immunoSEQ multiplex PCR. The repertoire holds approximately 640,000 clones, with around 72% as singletons. Material: memory CD4+ T cells sorted from blood. These receptors were obtained from a woman in her thirties in good health. CDR3s include the opening cysteine and the closing phenylalanine or tryptophan. D genes are given only for firm matches. Only some rows state a clone size, as once, few, many or a class for expanded clones.

CASTRRENTEAFF | TGTGCCAGCACTAGGCGGGAGAACACTGAAGCTTTCTTT | few | TRBJ1-1 | . | TRBV2
CASSPRPGEKLFF | TGCGCCAGCAGCCCCCGTCCCGGGGAAAAACTGTTTTTT | . | TRBJ1-4 | . | TRBV5-1
CASSVVQGGNEQFF | TGTGCCAGCAGCGTAGTGCAGGGGGGGAATGAGCAGTTCTTC | . | TRBJ2-1 | . | TRBV9
CASSIYSRNQPQHF | TGTGCCAGTAGTATCTACTCCAGAAATCAGCCCCAGCATTTT | many | TRBJ1-5 | . | TRBV19
CASSQGTGPSYEQYF | TGTGCCAGCAGCCAAGGGACCGGGCCCTCCTACGAGCAGTACTTC | once | TRBJ2-7 | . | TRBV4-2
CASSTHTLGHIYGYTF | TGTGCCAGCAGTACCCACACCCTGGGACACATCTATGGCTACACCTTC | few | TRBJ1-2 | . | TRBV28
CASSSLSGSYDEQYF | TGTGCCAGCAGCTCCTTAAGCGGGAGTTACGACGAGCAGTACTTC | . | TRBJ2-7 | TRBD2 | TRBV11-2
CASSPDYLSTDTQYF | TGTGCCAGCAGCCCGGACTACCTGAGCACAGATACGCAGTATTTT | few | TRBJ2-3 | . | TRBV7-2
CASSGTGGNQPQHF | TGTGCCAGCAGTGGTACAGGGGGTAATCAGCCCCAGCATTTT | once | TRBJ1-5 | TRBD1 | TRBV2
CASSLDASGRSSIETQYF | TGCGCCAGCAGCTTGGACGCTAGCGGGAGGTCGTCAATTGAGACCCAGTACTTC | . | TRBJ2-5 | TRBD2 | TRBV5-1
CASSLETSQETQYF | TGCGCCAGCAGCTTGGAAACTAGCCAAGAGACCCAGTACTTC | once | TRBJ2-5 | . | TRBV5-1
CASSLTGNHYNEQFF | TGTGCCAGCAGTCTAACAGGAAACCACTACAATGAGCAGTTCTTC | once | TRBJ2-1 | . | TRBV4-2
CASSFNRDQPQHF | TGTGCCAGCAGTTTCAACAGGGATCAGCCCCAGCATTTT | few | TRBJ1-5 | . | TRBV27
CASNGGRGGTNEKLFF | TGTGCCAGCAACGGGGGCAGAGGGGGAACTAATGAAAAACTGTTTTTT | . | TRBJ1-4 | . | TRBV27
CASSYSGAEAFF | TGTGCCAGCAGCTACAGTGGGGCTGAAGCTTTCTTT | . | TRBJ1-1 | . | TRBV5-6
CASSPDPTGDGEKLFF | TGTGCCAGCAGCCCAGATCCGACAGGTGACGGGGAAAAACTGTTTTTT | . | TRBJ1-4 | . | TRBV11-2
CASSPRAPTSTDTQYF | TGTGCCAGCAGCCCTCGTGCGCCCACTAGCACAGATACGCAGTATTTT | . | TRBJ2-3 | . | TRBV7-2
CASSVGPHRDYGYTF | TGTGCCAGCAGCGTAGGGCCCCACAGAGACTATGGCTACACCTTC | few | TRBJ1-2 | . | TRBV9
CASSDTGLTGELFF | TGTGCCAGCAGCGATACAGGGTTGACCGGGGAGCTGTTTTTT | . | TRBJ2-2 | . | TRBV2
CASSYSSWGEGETQYF | TGTGCCAGCAGTTACTCGTCGTGGGGTGAGGGAGAGACCCAGTACTTC | . | TRBJ2-5 | . | TRBV6-5
CASSPTVNTGELFF | TGTGCCAGCAGTCCGACAGTGAACACCGGGGAGCTGTTTTTT | few | TRBJ2-2 | . | TRBV2
CASRTTSGSTEQYF | TGTGCCAGCAGGACAACTAGCGGGAGCACCGAGCAGTACTTC | . | TRBJ2-7 | TRBD2 | TRBV2
CASSLPIGELFF | TGTGCCAGCAGTTTGCCCATCGGGGAGCTGTTTTTT | . | TRBJ2-2 | . | TRBV28
CASSLRAGETDTQYF | TGCGCCAGCAGCTTGCGGGCAGGGGAAACAGATACGCAGTATTTT | . | TRBJ2-3 | . | TRBV5-1
CASSLSQAKTTSSYNEQFF | TGTGCCAGCAGCTTGTCGCAGGCAAAGACTACGAGCTCCTACAATGAGCAGTTCTTC | . | TRBJ2-1 | . | TRBV5-6
CASSTNRGKSYNEQFF | TGTGCCAGCAGCACAAACAGGGGAAAATCCTACAATGAGCAGTTCTTC | . | TRBJ2-1 | TRBD1 | TRBV7-6
CASTPTLLGQAFF | TGTGCCAGCACCCCGACCCTTCTGGGGCAAGCTTTCTTT | . | TRBJ1-1 | . | TRBV6-5
CASSRDGQPQHF | TGTGCCAGCAGCCGCGACGGTCAGCCCCAGCATTTT | . | TRBJ1-5 | . | TRBV7-9
CASSPMGETQYF | TGTGCCAGCAGCCCAATGGGGGAGACCCAGTACTTC | few | TRBJ2-5 | . | TRBV7-7
CASSWDIGEQYF | TGTGCCAGCAGCTGGGACATTGGCGAGCAGTACTTC | . | TRBJ2-7 | . | TRBV5-4
CASSFRTGELFF | TGTGCCAGCAGCTTCAGGACCGGGGAGCTGTTTTTT | . | TRBJ2-2 | . | TRBV11-3
CAWTVPGGPQYF | TGTGCCTGGACAGTACCGGGTGGGCCCCAGTACTTC | once | TRBJ2-5 | . | TRBV30
CASIGTGGPYEQYF | TGTGCCAGCATCGGGACAGGGGGCCCCTACGAGCAGTACTTC | . | TRBJ2-7 | TRBD1 | TRBV7-9
CASSTGTSGIDTNEQFF | TGTGCCAGCAGTACGGGGACTAGCGGGATCGATACCAATGAGCAGTTCTTC | . | TRBJ2-1 | TRBD2 | TRBV27
CASSVPGETAKNIQYF | TGTGCCAGTAGTGTCCCCGGGGAGACAGCCAAAAACATTCAGTACTTC | . | TRBJ2-4 | . | TRBV19
CVTYRGLPGELFF | TGCGTCACCTACAGGGGGCTCCCCGGGGAGCTGTTTTTT | . | TRBJ2-2 | TRBD1 | TRBV10-1
CASSNVAGAYEQYF | TGTGCCAGTAGTAACGTAGCGGGAGCCTACGAGCAGTACTTC | . | TRBJ2-7 | TRBD2 | TRBV19
CASSIKGPPTQPQHF | TGTGCCAGTAGTATAAAGGGACCTCCGACACAGCCCCAGCATTTT | . | TRBJ1-5 | . | TRBV19
CAWRTANTGELFF | TGTGCCTGGCGGACAGCAAACACCGGGGAGCTGTTTTTT | . | TRBJ2-2 | . | TRBV30
CASSMDGNYGYTF | TGCGCCAGCAGCATGGACGGTAACTATGGCTACACCTTC | few | TRBJ1-2 | . | TRBV5-1
CASMGPSTYEQYF | TGTGCCAGCATGGGTCCCTCGACCTACGAGCAGTACTTC | . | TRBJ2-7 | . | TRBV25-1
CASARSGEGAYIEKLFF | TGCGCCAGCGCACGAAGTGGGGAGGGGGCCTACATTGAAAAACTGTTTTTT | . | TRBJ1-4 | TRBD1 | TRBV5-1
CASSQLGNEKLFF | TGCGCCAGTTCCCAGCTGGGGAATGAAAAACTGTTTTTT | few | TRBJ1-4 | . | TRBV5-1
CASSLGGQGIRGELFF | TGTGCCAGCAGCTTGGGGGGACAGGGGATTCGTGGGGAGCTGTTTTTT | . | TRBJ2-2 | TRBD1 | TRBV5-4
CASSFPDLVDTQYF | TGTGCCAGCAGCTTCCCCGACTTGGTTGATACGCAGTATTTT | . | TRBJ2-3 | . | TRBV5-4
CASSKGDGPMGEKLFF | TGTGCCAGCAGCAAAGGGGACGGGCCTATGGGCGAAAAACTGTTTTTT | . | TRBJ1-4 | . | TRBV21-1
CASSEGTHQETQYF | TGTGCCAGCAGTGAAGGCACTCACCAAGAGACCCAGTACTTC | . | TRBJ2-5 | . | TRBV25-1
CASSEGHTNTGELFF | TGCGCCAGCAGCGAGGGACACACGAACACCGGGGAGCTGTTTTTT | . | TRBJ2-2 | . | TRBV5-1
CASSLHSPGRENEQYF | TGTGCCAGCAGCTTACACTCCCCGGGGAGGGAAAACGAGCAGTACTTC | . | TRBJ2-7 | TRBD2 | TRBV7-4
CASSSPTLAGGPKEQYF | TGCGCCAGCAGCTCCCCAACACTAGCGGGAGGGCCGAAAGAGCAGTACTTC | . | TRBJ2-7 | TRBD2 | TRBV5-1
CASIRNLTSGSSYEQFF | TGCGCCAGCATCCGGAACCTGACTAGCGGGAGTTCCTATGAGCAGTTCTTC | few | TRBJ2-1 | TRBD2 | TRBV5-1
CASSQDWWTSGGSSYNEQFF | TGCGCCAGCAGCCAAGATTGGTGGACTAGCGGGGGAAGCTCCTACAATGAGCAGTTCTTC | . | TRBJ2-1 | TRBD2 | TRBV4-1
CASSWDSNTEAFF | TGTGCCAGCAGCTGGGACAGCAACACTGAAGCTTTCTTT | . | TRBJ1-1 | TRBD1 | TRBV7-3